The subject of this entry is one T cell receptor beta chain. Its antigen is undetermined. The data originate from a study of vaccination and CD4 T cells after COVID-19. Study details: Post-vaccination specimens were collected at a median of approximately 66 days following dose two (range 14 to 241). Cells were stimulated with overlapping spike peptides from SARS-CoV-2, HCoV-NL63, HCoV-OC43 and HCoV-229E.

Indicated treatment: approximately 9-day PBMC culture with coronavirus spike peptide pools or control peptides (ViraFEST assay). Following expansion of antigen-specific T cells with peptide pools, ViraFEST then sequenced TCRs. Following culture for over 9 days, CD4+ T cells were isolated by negative selection. The Oncomine TCR Beta short-read assay was applied to DNA of cultured CD4+ T cells. One entry per CDR3 protein results from TCRdb running MiXCR on the PCR reads. The sample includes about 17,000 distinct CDR3 sequences, 40% to 55% of them seen just once. Per germline, CDR1 DFQATT and CDR2 SNEGSKA (reference sequence). The CDR3 totals 18 residues. V was trimmed by 6 bases and J by 7 bases, leaving 32 bases between them.

The chain carries TRBV20-1 and TRBJ2-3; TRBD1 is a possible D gene (5 bases). The receptor's source is a human donor who received a COVID-19 vaccine. The starting material was CD4+ T cells from blood, cultured in vitro, obtained before SARS-CoV-2 vaccination. This CDR3 reads CSARVGVPNITFGNTQYF. Here the CDR3 DNA reads TGCAGTGCCCGGGTAGGGGTTCCGAACATCACATTCGGTAATACGCAGTATTTT.